What follows are 28 T cell receptor beta chains derived from one specimen sequenced in a study of glioma-infiltrating T cells. The iRepertoire nested amplicon-rescue multiplex PCR amplified TCR alpha and beta CDR3s from RNA. TCRdb redid the calling of the multiplex PCR reads with MiXCR, one entry per CDR3 protein. The top ten clones hold around 5.3% of a sample with about 180,000 distinct CDR3 sequences, 43% of them seen once. Input material: glioma tissue, nonneoplastic brain tissue, or PBMCs (not recorded which). The receptors here all came from a human donor with low-grade glioma or glioblastoma, undergoing nonglioma brain surgery, or in good health (not recorded which).

This clonotype was observed a single time. A much larger clone differs from this one at a single base, so this may be a read error. J is TRBJ1-3 and V is TRBV20-1; D is perhaps TRBD1 (6 bases). Per germline, CDR1 DFQATT and CDR2 SNEGSKA (reference sequence). The V end was cut by 1 base, the J end by 3 bases, with 10 bases between. This CDR3 has 14 amino acids. CDR3 residues: CSARGTAYGNTIYF. The CDR3 DNA is TGCAGTGCTAGAGGGACAGCCTATGGAAACACCATATATTTT.

This clonotype was recorded at least ten times. V is TRBV20-1 and J is TRBJ1-2; tentative D call: TRBD1 (5 bases). The V end was cut by 4 bases, the J end by 4 bases, with 22 bases between. This CDR3 comprises 16 residues. Germline assignment: CDR1 DFQATT and CDR2 SNEGSKA (reference sequence). DNA for the CDR3: TGCAGTGCTAATACGTTACAGGCCACTGAGATCTATGGCTACACCTTC. Residues: CSANTLQATEIYGYTF.

This chain links TRBV7-2 with TRBJ2-2; no firm D call. Trimming shortened V by 2 bases and J by 3 bases, and 7 bases separated the two germline ends. Germline assignment: CDR1 SGHTA and CDR2 FQGNSA. The CDR3 has 14 residues. CDR3 bases: TGTGCCAGCAGCTTATTTAGGGACACCGGGGAGCTGTTTTTT. Protein product: CASSLFRDTGELFF.

For this clonotype: A read error may be the cause here, since a much bigger clone is one base away. The chain has TRBV7-2 and TRBJ2-5, with TRBD1 matching over 8 bases. Looked up from germline, CDR1 is SGHTA and CDR2 is FQGNSA. The CDR3 has 15 residues. The CDR3: CASSSRTRGQENQYF. CDR3 DNA sequence: TGTGCCAGCAGCTCACGTACCAGGGGGCAAGAGAACCAGTACTTC. The full variable domain, rest sourced from reference TRBV7-2 and TRBJ2-5, is GAGVSQSPSNKVTEKGKDVELRCDPISGHTALYWYRQSLGQGLEFLIYFQGNSAPDKSGLPSDRFSAERTGGSVSTLTIQRTQQEDSAVYLCASSSRTRGQENQYFGPGTRLLVL.

In the case of this clonotype: One end of the junction fails to match germline, which may point to a read error. J is TRBJ2-2 and V is TRBV6-1; D not certain. This CDR3 is 14 amino acids long. From germline, CDR1 is MNHNS and CDR2 SASEGT. CDR3 sequence reads: CARSERVRSGELFF. The DNA of the CDR3 is TGTGCCAGGAGTGAAAGAGTACGCTCCGGGGAGCTGTTTTTT.

At least ten counts were recorded for this clonotype. The rearrangement links TRBV6-1 to TRBJ1-1, with D possibly TRBD1 on 6 matching bases. The V end was cut by 5 bases, the J end by 7 bases, with 14 bases between. This CDR3 spans 13 amino acids. CDR1 and CDR2 from the germline V gene are MNHNS and SASEGT. DNA of the CDR3: TGTGCCAGCAGTTTGTACAGGGAGGGTGAAGCTTTCTTT. Translating gives CASSLYREGEAFF.

Of note for this clonotype: An end of the junction differs from the germline gene, which may be a read error. V is TRBV28 and J is TRBJ2-7, with D unresolved. This CDR3 is 12 amino acids long. CDR1 is MDHEN and CDR2 is SYDVKM in the germline V gene. The CDR3 reads CASSPTGYELYF. The CDR3 coding sequence is TGTGCCAGCAGTCCGACTGGTTACGAGCTGTACTTC.

This rearrangement joins TRBV2 to TRBJ2-7, with TRBD1 identical over 9 bases. Germline V gene lookup returns CDR1 SNHLY and CDR2 FYNNEI. This CDR3 region has 19 residues. Trimming took 6 bases from V and 5 from J; bases not matched to a gene: 23. The chain's CDR3 is CASSLARAEDRGFIDEQYF. The CDR3, as DNA: TGTGCCAGCAGCTTAGCTCGGGCGGAGGACAGGGGCTTTATCGACGAGCAGTACTTC.

This clonotype has ten or more counts. The chain combines TRBV20-1 with TRBJ1-2; no clear D gene. V lost 0 bases to trimming and J lost 7 bases, with 9 bases between them. This CDR3 contains 12 residues. Germline V gene data show CDR1 as DFQATT and CDR2 as SNEGSKA (reference sequence). As DNA, the CDR3 is TGCAGTGCTAGAGATCAACCCCGTGGCTACACCTTC. As protein: CSARDQPRGYTF.

This clonotype has a handful of counts. This rearrangement joins TRBV11-2 to TRBJ2-4; D ambiguous. The CDR3 runs 17 residues. Trimming took off 1 base at V and 2 bases at J, with 15 bases between the two ends. From germline, CDR1 is SGHAT and CDR2 FQNNGV. CDR3 sequence (DNA): TGTGCCAGCAGCTTAGCTTCTCCAGGCCAGACCAAAAACATTCAGTACTTC. This encodes CASSLASPGQTKNIQYF.

The genes are TRBV12-5 and TRBJ2-7, with D unresolved. V was shortened by 3 bases and J by 4 bases, with 13 bases between the two germline ends. CDR1 and CDR2 (germline): LGHNT, FRNRAP. CDR3 length equals 14 residues. The CDR3 nucleotides read TGTGCTAGTGGTTTCAACCTCGGACCGTACGAGCAGTACTTC. Encoded protein: CASGFNLGPYEQYF.

This clonotype showed up just once. An end of the junction does not agree with germline; a read error may underlie this. The chain couples TRBV3-1 to TRBJ1-4, with unresolved D. This CDR3 has 13 amino acids. CDR1 is LGHDT and CDR2 is YNNKEL in the germline V gene (reference sequence). CDR3 amino acids: CASSQNSGEKLLF. CDR3 bases: TGTGCCAGCAGCCAAAATTCCGGGGAGAAACTGCTTTTT.

The sample holds many counts of this clonotype. The chain joins TRBV20-1 to TRBJ1-1; the D gene is possibly TRBD1 (6 bases). V lost 4 bases and J lost 6, with 9 bases in between. Germline assignment: CDR1 DFQATT and CDR2 SNEGSKA (reference sequence). This CDR3 spans 11 amino acids. The CDR3 protein is CSAKGGPEAFF. The CDR3 nucleotides read TGCAGTGCTAAGGGGGGACCTGAAGCTTTCTTT.

This clonotype has more than one count but fewer than ten. This rearrangement joins TRBV4-1 to TRBJ2-5, with unresolved D. Germline CDR1 is MGHRA and CDR2 is YSYEKL. V shed 4 bases and J shed 3 bases, with 15 bases lying between them. The CDR3 contains 15 residues. This chain's CDR3 is CASSLSLIPEETQYF. The DNA of the CDR3 is TGCGCCAGCAGCCTGTCCCTGATCCCGGAAGAGACCCAGTACTTC.

There are many counts of this clonotype. The gene calls are TRBV6-1 and TRBJ1-2; possibly TRBD1 for D (5 bases). V lost 5 bases to trimming and J lost 2 bases, with 12 bases between them. Germline V gene lookup returns CDR1 MNHNS and CDR2 SASEGT. The CDR3 runs 14 residues. The CDR3 DNA follows: TGTGCCAGCAGTCGTGGGGGGATAAACTATGGCTACACCTTC. Translated: CASSRGGINYGYTF.

This clonotype appeared many times. V and J are TRBV20-1 and TRBJ2-3, with 7 bases matching TRBD1. After removal of 1 base from V and 3 bases from J, the junction contained 7 bases not matched to a gene. Germline CDR1 DFQATT, CDR2 SNEGSKA (reference sequence). CDR3 length equals 15 residues. CDR3 DNA sequence: TGCAGTGCTAGAGCCACAGGGGATAAGACAGATACGCAGTATTTT. It translates to CSARATGDKTDTQYF.

The CDR3 nucleotides are TGTGCCAGCAGCCAAGGGGTAACTGGGGCCAACGTCCTGACTTTC. This gives the protein CASSQGVTGANVLTF. This chain links TRBV3-1 with TRBJ2-6, with D unresolved. The CDR3 loop spans 15 amino acids. Germline values: CDR1 LGHDT, CDR2 YNNKEL (reference sequence). V was shortened by 1 base and J by 2 bases, with 6 bases between the two germline ends.

This clonotype turned up a few times. The chain combines TRBV12-3 or TRBV12-4 with TRBJ2-1, with D possibly TRBD2 on 6 matching bases. The CDR3 is 13 amino acids. V lost 2 bases and J 8 bases, leaving 10 bases between the germline ends. The CDR3 spells CASSLRWGDEQFF. The CDR3 DNA reads TGTGCCAGCAGTTTACGTTGGGGGGATGAGCAGTTCTTC.

About this clonotype itself: It may be a read error: a sequence one base away is much more abundant. DNA for the CDR3: TGTGCCAGCAGAACTTCCTGGACAGGGGGCTTCAATGAGAAGTTCTTC. It codes for CASRTSWTGGFNEKFF. The rearrangement uses TRBV27 and TRBJ2-1; 11 nucleotides match TRBD1. This CDR3 is 16 amino acids long. Per germline, CDR1 MNHEY and CDR2 SMNVEV (reference sequence).

The J gene is TRBJ2-1, the V gene TRBV29-1; 8 bases fit TRBD2. The ends lost 3 bases at V and 8 bases at J; junction bases unmatched: 6. Looked up from germline, CDR1 is SQVTM and CDR2 is ANQGSEA. The CDR3 is 13 residues long. The CDR3 here is CSVEGLGTDEQFF. The CDR3 DNA is TGCAGCGTTGAGGGACTAGGAACGGATGAGCAGTTCTTC.

This clonotype was counted ten times or more. The V and J genes are TRBV6-1 and TRBJ2-3; 10 bases are shared with TRBD1. This CDR3 has 16 residues. Losses at the gene ends were 6 bases for V and 3 bases for J; bases not matched to a gene: 9. From germline, CDR1 is MNHNS and CDR2 SASEGT. The CDR3 bases are TGTGCCAGCAGGCCTGCCGGGACAGGGGAAACAGATACGCAGTATTTT. Protein product: CASRPAGTGETDTQYF.

The V and J genes are TRBV2 and TRBJ2-2; D is undetermined. Germline V lookup: CDR1 SNHLY, CDR2 FYNNEI. This CDR3 has 14 amino acids. V lost 2 bases and J 4 bases, leaving 8 bases between the germline ends. CDR3 region: CASSELRITGELFF. The CDR3 DNA is TGTGCCAGCAGTGAATTACGGATCACCGGGGAGCTGTTTTTT. Filled out from reference TRBV2 and TRBJ2-2, the complete variable domain reads EPEVTQTPSHQVTQMGQEVILRCVPISNHLYFYWYRQILGQKVEFLVSFYNNEISEKSEIFDDQFSVERPDGSNFTLKIRSTKLEDSAMYFCASSELRITGELFFGEGSRLTVL.

This clonotype appeared many times. The chain joins TRBV15 to TRBJ2-3; D may match TRBD1 or TRBD2 (5 bases each). V was trimmed by 1 base and J by 3 bases, leaving 11 bases between them. Germline CDR1 is LNHNV and CDR2 is YYDKDF (reference sequence). The CDR3 runs to 15 residues. CDR3 in amino acids: CATSRGGLETDTQYF. The CDR3 DNA reads TGTGCCACCAGCAGAGGGGGGTTAGAAACAGATACGCAGTATTTT.

This clonotype was detected ten times or more. This chain connects TRBV7-9 to TRBJ2-3, with TRBD2 as a possible D gene (5 bases). This CDR3 has 14 residues. Trimming pared 5 bases from V and 1 base from J, leaving 10 bases between. Germline V gives CDR1 SEHNR, CDR2 FQNEAQ (reference sequence). The CDR3 spells CASSGLRGTDTQYF. DNA of the CDR3: TGTGCCAGCAGCGGACTTAGGGGCACAGATACGCAGTATTTT.

Turning to this clonotype: A much more abundant neighbour one base away suggests this may be a read error. This chain connects TRBV7-2 to TRBJ2-3, with D possibly matching TRBD2 (6 bases). With 5 bases removed from V and 5 bases from J, the gap between germline ends came to 17 bases. The germline gives CDR1 SGHTA, CDR2 FQGNSA. This CDR3 is 15 amino acids long. The CDR3 reads CASSTKTSIEDTQYF. The CDR3 bases are TGTGCCAGCAGCACGAAGACTAGTATAGAAGATACGCAGTATTTT.

This chain joins TRBV11-2 and TRBJ2-3; D might be TRBD2 (5 bases). V was shortened by 5 bases and J by 5 bases, with 8 bases between the two germline ends. This CDR3 region has 12 residues. CDR1 is SGHAT, CDR2 FQNNGV, per germline. Written as DNA, the CDR3 is TGTGCCAGCAGCCTAGGGAGAGATACGCAGTATTTT. Its translation is CASSLGRDTQYF.

This clonotype was detected ten times or more. A single base separates this from a much larger clone, so it may be a read error. The chain combines TRBV2 with TRBJ2-7; no reliable D call. V was clipped by 3 bases and J by 2 bases, with 2 bases between them. This CDR3 is built from 11 residues. Germline V lookup: CDR1 SNHLY, CDR2 FYNNEI. The CDR3 sequence: CASSDTYEQYF. The CDR3 DNA reads TGTGCCAGCAGTGACACCTACGAGCAGTACTTC.

This clonotype has a single count. The chain is built from TRBV27 and TRBJ2-3; D is undetermined. CDR1 is MNHEY, CDR2 SMNVEV, per germline (reference sequence). Trimming left V 5 bases short and J 4 bases short, with 13 bases between. The length of the CDR3 is 14 residues. CDR3 protein: CASSILLFADTQYF. CDR3 DNA sequence: TGTGCCAGCAGTATTCTTCTCTTCGCAGATACGCAGTATTTT.